A selection of T cell receptor beta chains follows, all from one sample in a study of T cell responses to AZD1222 COVID-19 vaccine. Data came from immunoSEQ multiplex PCR; TCRdb stores just in-frame clones and leaves some out. In the table there are about 140,000 clones, just under 95% of which are singletons. The sample here was peripheral blood, taken after recovery from COVID-19. Source of these receptors: an adult who had recovered from COVID-19. Each CDR3 is given with its conserved first and last residue. A D gene is named only where the DNA matches it firmly. Not all rows give a size; the values are once, few, many and, for expanded clones, a class.

once	TRBD1	TRBV5-1	TRBJ1-1	TGCGCCAGCAGCTCCGGGGACAGGGCCTCTGAAGCTTTCTTT	CASSSGDRASEAFF
few	.	TRBV2	TRBJ1-6	TGTGCCAGCACCGTTGCAGGAGCAGGATTTAATTCACCCCTCCACTTT	CASTVAGAGFNSPLHF
.	.	TRBV9	TRBJ2-3	TGTGCCAGCAGCGTGTACGGGGGTAGCACAGATACGCAGTATTTT	CASSVYGGSTDTQYF
.	.	TRBV7-3	TRBJ2-3	TGTGCCAGCAGCTTTCGAAGGGCAGATACGCAGTATTTT	CASSFRRADTQYF
many	.	TRBV23-1	TRBJ2-7	TGCGCCAGCAGTCACTGGCCAGGAGGATTCTACGAGCAGTACTTC	CASSHWPGGFYEQYF
.	.	TRBV21-1	TRBJ1-5	TGTGCCAGCCGTCGCGGACAGGGGTATGATCAGCCCCAGCATTTT	CASRRGQGYDQPQHF
.	.	TRBV7-9	TRBJ2-1	TGTGCCAGCAGCTTAGTTGGGGCGAATGAGCAGTTCTTC	CASSLVGANEQFF
.	.	TRBV19	TRBJ2-7	TGTGCCAGTAGTATTGATGGAGGAAGGAACGAGCAGTACTTC	CASSIDGGRNEQYF
.	.	TRBV19	TRBJ1-2	TGTGCCAGTAGTATTGGCCCCCTGGGTTCCTATGGCTACACCTTC	CASSIGPLGSYGYTF
.	.	TRBV24-1	TRBJ2-2	TGTGCCACCAGCCAAGACACCGGGGAGCTGTTTTTT	CATSQDTGELFF
.	.	TRBV7-6	TRBJ1-2	TGTGCCAGCAGCCCCGGGGGATGGGGAGGCTATGGCTACACCTTC	CASSPGGWGGYGYTF
.	TRBD1	TRBV5-1	TRBJ1-2	TGCGCCAGCAGCTTGGTCAGGGGGGACTATGGCTACACCTTC	CASSLVRGDYGYTF
.	TRBD1	TRBV4-1	TRBJ2-1	TGCGCCAGCAATCCATCCGGGACAGGGAGGAATGAGCAGTTCTTC	CASNPSGTGRNEQFF
.	.	TRBV6-2/TRBV6-3	TRBJ1-5	TGTGCCAGCAGTAACCCTCGGGGAAGCTATAGCAATCAGCCCCAGCATTTT	CASSNPRGSYSNQPQHF
.	.	TRBV29-1	TRBJ1-4	TGCAGCGTGGCCCGTGAAGGAGGGGTTTACGAAAAACTGTTTTTT	CSVAREGGVYEKLFF
.	.	TRBV19	TRBJ1-4	TGTGCCAGTAGTTCGACCGGGACACTTCTCTCGGAGAATGAAAAACTGTTTTTT	CASSSTGTLLSENEKLFF
.	TRBD2	TRBV9	TRBJ2-2	TGTGCCAGCAGCGTAGTAGCAGCGGGAGGTACCGGGGAGCTGTTTTTT	CASSVVAAGGTGELFF
.	.	TRBV4-1	TRBJ2-2	TGCGCCAGCAGCCAAGATCGAGCCGGGGAGCTGTTTTTT	CASSQDRAGELFF
.	TRBD1	TRBV7-3	TRBJ2-5	TGTGCCAGCAGCCCGACAGGGAGTGAAGAGACCCAGTACTTC	CASSPTGSEETQYF
.	.	TRBV21-1	TRBJ2-5	TGTGCCAGCATCCCGGGACACAGGGCAAACTTC	CASIPGHRANF
once	.	TRBV7-3	TRBJ2-2	TGTGCCAGCAGCTTCTACACCGGGGAGCTGTTTTTT	CASSFYTGELFF
.	.	TRBV25-1	TRBJ2-5	TGTGCCAGCCCCCGGACCCAGTACTTC	CASPRTQYF
.	.	TRBV5-8	TRBJ2-3	TGTGCCAGCAGCCTTCTTGGCGATTTAGATACGCAGTATTTT	CASSLLGDLDTQYF
.	TRBD1	TRBV2	TRBJ1-5	TGTGCCAGCAGTCTCCTACAGGGGATTAATCAGCCCCAGCATTTT	CASSLLQGINQPQHF
once	TRBD2	TRBV19	TRBJ2-5	TGTGCCAGTAGTATCCTAGCGGGGTCCGGGGAGACCCAGTACTTC	CASSILAGSGETQYF
.	TRBD1	TRBV6-5	TRBJ2-7	TGTGCCAGCAGGGAGACAGGGGTGGGGGAGCAGTACTTC	CASRETGVGEQYF
.	.	TRBV10-1	TRBJ1-5	TGCGCCAGCAGTATGATCACCAATCAGCCCCAGCATTTT	CASSMITNQPQHF
once	.	TRBV5-1	TRBJ1-1	TGCGCCAGCAGCTTGGTAGGGTCGGACACTGAAGCTTTCTTT	CASSLVGSDTEAFF
.	.	TRBV5-1	TRBJ1-1	TGCGCCAGCAGTAACAACCCCGGAGGGAACACTGAAGCTTTCTTT	CASSNNPGGNTEAFF
.	TRBD1	TRBV30	TRBJ2-5	TGTGCGACAGGGGGCCTAGAGACCCAGTACTTC	CATGGLETQYF
.	TRBD1	TRBV28	TRBJ1-2	TGTGCCAGCAGTCCCCCCGGACAGGGGGACTATGGCTACACCTTC	CASSPPGQGDYGYTF
.	.	TRBV3-1/TRBV3-2	TRBJ2-3	TGTGCCAGCAGCCTCCGTGGAGGGAGAGGGGCAGATACGCAGTATTTT	CASSLRGGRGADTQYF
.	TRBD1	TRBV10-3	TRBJ2-3	TGTGCCATCAGTGGGACAGGACGCACAGATACGCAGTATTTT	CAISGTGRTDTQYF
.	TRBD1	TRBV3-1/TRBV3-2	TRBJ1-6	TGTGCCAGCAGCCAAGGACAGGGTTGGAATTCACCCCTCCACTTT	CASSQGQGWNSPLHF
.	TRBD2	TRBV14	TRBJ2-1	TGTGCCAGCAGCCGACTAGCGGGAGTGCCCCCTCCCAATACTAATGAGCAGTTCTTC	CASSRLAGVPPPNTNEQFF
.	.	TRBV7-9	TRBJ2-7	TGTGCCAGCAGCATAACGTCCTACGAGCAGTACTTC	CASSITSYEQYF
.	TRBD1	TRBV15	TRBJ2-3	TGTGCCACCAGCAGAGGCGGACAGGGAGGCACAGATACGCAGTATTTT	CATSRGGQGGTDTQYF